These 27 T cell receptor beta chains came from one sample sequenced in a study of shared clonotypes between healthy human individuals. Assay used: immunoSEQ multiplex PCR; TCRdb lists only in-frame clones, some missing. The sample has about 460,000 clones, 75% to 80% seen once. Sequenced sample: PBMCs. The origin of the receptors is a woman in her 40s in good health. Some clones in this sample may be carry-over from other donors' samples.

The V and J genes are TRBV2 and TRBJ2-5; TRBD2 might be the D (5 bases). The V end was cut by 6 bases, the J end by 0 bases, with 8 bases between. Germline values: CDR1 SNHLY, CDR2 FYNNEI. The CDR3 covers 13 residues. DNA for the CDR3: TGTGCCAGCAGCGCGGAGGACCAAGAGACCCAGTACTTC. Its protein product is CASSAEDQETQYF. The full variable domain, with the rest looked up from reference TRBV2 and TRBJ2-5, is EPEVTQTPSHQVTQMGQEVILRCVPISNHLYFYWYRQILGQKVEFLVSFYNNEISEKSEIFDDQFSVERPDGSNFTLKIRSTKLEDSAMYFCASSAEDQETQYFGPGTRLLVL.

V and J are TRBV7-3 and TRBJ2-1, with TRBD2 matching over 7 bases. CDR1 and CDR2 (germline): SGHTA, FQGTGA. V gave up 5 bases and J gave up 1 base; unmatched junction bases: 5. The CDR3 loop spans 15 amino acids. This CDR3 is CASSPSGDSYNEQFF. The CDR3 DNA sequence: TGTGCCAGCAGCCCGAGCGGGGATTCCTACAATGAGCAGTTCTTC.

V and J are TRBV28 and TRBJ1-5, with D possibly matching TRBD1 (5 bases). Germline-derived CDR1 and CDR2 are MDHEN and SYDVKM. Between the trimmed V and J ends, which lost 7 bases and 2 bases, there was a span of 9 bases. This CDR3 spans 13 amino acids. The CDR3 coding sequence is TGTGCCAGCACCAGGGAGGGCAATCAGCCCCAGCATTTT. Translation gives CASTREGNQPQHF.

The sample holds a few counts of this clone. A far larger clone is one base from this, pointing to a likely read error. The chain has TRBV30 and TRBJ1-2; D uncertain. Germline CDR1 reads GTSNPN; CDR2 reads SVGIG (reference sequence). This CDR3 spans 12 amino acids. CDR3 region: CAWSRPTYGCTF. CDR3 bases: TGTGCCTGGAGTCGACCGACCTATGGCTGCACCTTC.

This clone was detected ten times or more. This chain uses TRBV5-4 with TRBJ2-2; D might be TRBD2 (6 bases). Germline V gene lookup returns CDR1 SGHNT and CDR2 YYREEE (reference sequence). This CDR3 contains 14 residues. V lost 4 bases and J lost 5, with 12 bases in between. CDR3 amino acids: CASSQTRETGELFF. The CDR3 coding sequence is TGTGCCAGCAGCCAGACTAGGGAAACCGGGGAGCTGTTTTTT.

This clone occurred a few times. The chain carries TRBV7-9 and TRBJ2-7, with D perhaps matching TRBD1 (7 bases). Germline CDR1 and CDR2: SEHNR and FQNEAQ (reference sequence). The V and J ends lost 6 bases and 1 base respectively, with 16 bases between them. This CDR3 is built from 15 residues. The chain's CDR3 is CASRSGGTESYEQYF. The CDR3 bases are TGTGCCAGCAGGTCTGGGGGGACAGAATCCTACGAGCAGTACTTC.

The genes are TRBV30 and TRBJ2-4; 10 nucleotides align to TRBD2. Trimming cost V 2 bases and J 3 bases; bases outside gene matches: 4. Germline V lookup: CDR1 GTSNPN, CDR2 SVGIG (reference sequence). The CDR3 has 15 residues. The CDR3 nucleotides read TGTGCCTGGAGTCGGCTAGCGGGGGTCAAAAACATTCAGTACTTC. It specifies CAWSRLAGVKNIQYF.

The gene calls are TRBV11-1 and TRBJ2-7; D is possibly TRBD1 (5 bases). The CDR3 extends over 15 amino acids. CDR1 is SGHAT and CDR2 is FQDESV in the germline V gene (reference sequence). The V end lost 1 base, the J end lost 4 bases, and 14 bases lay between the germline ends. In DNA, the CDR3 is TGTGCCAGCAGCTTAGGAGACAGTTTGATGTACGAGCAGTACTTC. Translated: CASSLGDSLMYEQYF.

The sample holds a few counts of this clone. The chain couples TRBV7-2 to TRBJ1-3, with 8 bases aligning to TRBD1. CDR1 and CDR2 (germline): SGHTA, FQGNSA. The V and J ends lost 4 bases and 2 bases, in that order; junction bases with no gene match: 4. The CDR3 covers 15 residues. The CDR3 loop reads CASSSGQGTGNTIYF. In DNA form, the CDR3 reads TGTGCCAGCAGCTCTGGACAGGGAACTGGAAACACCATATATTTT.

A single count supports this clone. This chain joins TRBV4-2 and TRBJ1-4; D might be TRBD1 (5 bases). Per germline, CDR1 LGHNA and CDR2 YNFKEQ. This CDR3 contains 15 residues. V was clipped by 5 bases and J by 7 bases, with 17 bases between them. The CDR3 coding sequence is TGTGCCAGCAGCAAAGGGGATGGGGACGCTGAAAAACTGTTTTTT. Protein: CASSKGDGDAEKLFF.

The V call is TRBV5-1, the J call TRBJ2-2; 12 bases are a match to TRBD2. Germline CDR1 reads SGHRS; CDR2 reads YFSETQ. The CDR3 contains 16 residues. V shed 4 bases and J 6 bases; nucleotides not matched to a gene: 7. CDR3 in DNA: TGCGCCAGCAGCGCCCAACTAGCGGGAGGTTCCGGGGAGCTGTTTTTT. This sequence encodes CASSAQLAGGSGELFF.

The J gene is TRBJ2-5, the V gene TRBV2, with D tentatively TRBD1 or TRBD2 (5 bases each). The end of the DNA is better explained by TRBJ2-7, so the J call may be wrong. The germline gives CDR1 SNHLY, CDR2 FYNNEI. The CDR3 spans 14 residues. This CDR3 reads CASSTRDGSYEQYF. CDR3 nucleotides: TGTGCCAGCAGTACCCGGGACGGATCCTACGAGCAGTACTTC.

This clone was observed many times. The CDR3 protein is CASSFIAGELEQYF. CDR3 nucleotides: TGTGCCAGCAGTTTTATAGCGGGAGAACTCGAGCAGTACTTC. This sequence joins TRBV28 and TRBJ2-7; 9 bases fit TRBD2. Losses at the gene ends were 3 bases for V and 6 bases for J; bases not matched to a gene: 6. The CDR3 has 14 residues. Germline V gives CDR1 MDHEN, CDR2 SYDVKM.

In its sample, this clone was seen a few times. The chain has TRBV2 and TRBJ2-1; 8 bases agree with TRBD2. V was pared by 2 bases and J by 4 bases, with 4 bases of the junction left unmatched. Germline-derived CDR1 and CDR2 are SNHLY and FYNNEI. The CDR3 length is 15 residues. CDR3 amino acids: CASSEREGYYNEQFF. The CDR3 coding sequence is TGTGCCAGCAGTGAACGGGAGGGGTATTACAATGAGCAGTTCTTC.

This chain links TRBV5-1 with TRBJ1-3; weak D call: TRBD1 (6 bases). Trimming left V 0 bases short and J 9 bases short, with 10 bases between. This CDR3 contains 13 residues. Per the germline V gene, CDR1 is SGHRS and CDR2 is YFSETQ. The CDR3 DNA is TGCGCCAGCAGCTTGGAACAGGGCGCCACCATATATTTT. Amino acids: CASSLEQGATIYF.

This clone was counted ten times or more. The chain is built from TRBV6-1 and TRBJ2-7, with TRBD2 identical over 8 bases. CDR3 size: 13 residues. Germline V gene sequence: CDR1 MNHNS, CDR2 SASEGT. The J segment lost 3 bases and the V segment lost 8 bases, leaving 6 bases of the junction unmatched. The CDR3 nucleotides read TGTGCCAGCCAAGCGGGAGAGTACTACGAGCAGTACTTC. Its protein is CASQAGEYYEQYF.

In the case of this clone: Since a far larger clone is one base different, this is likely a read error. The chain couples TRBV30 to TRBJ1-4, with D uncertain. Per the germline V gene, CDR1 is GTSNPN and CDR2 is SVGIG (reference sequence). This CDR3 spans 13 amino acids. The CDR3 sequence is CAWTAGYNEKLSF. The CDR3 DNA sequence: TGTGCCTGGACGGCCGGTTATAATGAAAAACTGTCTTTT.

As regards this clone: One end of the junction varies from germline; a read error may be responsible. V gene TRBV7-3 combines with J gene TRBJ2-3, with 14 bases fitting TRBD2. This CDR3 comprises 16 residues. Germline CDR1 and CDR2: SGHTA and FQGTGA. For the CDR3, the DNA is TGTGCCAGCAGCCCGACGGGACTAGCGGGAGCTGATACGAAGTATTTT. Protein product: CASSPTGLAGADTKYF.

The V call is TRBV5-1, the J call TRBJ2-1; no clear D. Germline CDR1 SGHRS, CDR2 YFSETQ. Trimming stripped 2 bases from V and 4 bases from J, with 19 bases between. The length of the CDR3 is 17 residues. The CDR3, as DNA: TGCGCCAGCAGCTTTCGGAGCCACCGAACTCGGTACAATGAGCAGTTCTTC. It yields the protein CASSFRSHRTRYNEQFF.

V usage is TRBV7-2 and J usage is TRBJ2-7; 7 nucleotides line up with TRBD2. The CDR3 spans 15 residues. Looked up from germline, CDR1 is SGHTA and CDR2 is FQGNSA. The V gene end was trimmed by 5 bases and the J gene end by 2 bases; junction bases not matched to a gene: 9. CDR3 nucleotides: TGTGCCAGCAGCCTCCGAGACGGGAGGACCTACGAGCAGTACTTC. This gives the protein CASSLRDGRTYEQYF.

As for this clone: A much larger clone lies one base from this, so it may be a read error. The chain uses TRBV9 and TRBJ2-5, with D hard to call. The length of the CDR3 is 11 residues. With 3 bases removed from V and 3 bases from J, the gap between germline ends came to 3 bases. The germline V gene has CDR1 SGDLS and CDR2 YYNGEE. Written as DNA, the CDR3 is TGTGCCAGCAGCGCAGAAGAGACCCAGTACTTC. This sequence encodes CASSAEETQYF.

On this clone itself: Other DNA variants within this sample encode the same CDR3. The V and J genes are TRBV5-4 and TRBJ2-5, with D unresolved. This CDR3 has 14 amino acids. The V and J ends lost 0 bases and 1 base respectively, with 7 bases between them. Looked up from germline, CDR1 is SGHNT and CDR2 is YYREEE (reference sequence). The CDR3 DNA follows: TGTGCCAGCAGCTTGGTCTCGGGCCAAGAGACCCAGTACTTC. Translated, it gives CASSLVSGQETQYF.

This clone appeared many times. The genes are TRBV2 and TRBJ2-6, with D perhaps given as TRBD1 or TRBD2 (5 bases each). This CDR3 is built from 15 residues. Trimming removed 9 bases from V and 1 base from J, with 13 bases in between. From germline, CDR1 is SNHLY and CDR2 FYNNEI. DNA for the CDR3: TGTGCCAGGTCCTGGGGGATTTCTGGGGCCAACGTCCTGACTTTC. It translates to CARSWGISGANVLTF.

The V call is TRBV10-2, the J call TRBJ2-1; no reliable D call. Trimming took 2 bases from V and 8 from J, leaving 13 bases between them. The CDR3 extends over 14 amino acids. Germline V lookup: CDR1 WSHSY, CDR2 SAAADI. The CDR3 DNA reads TGCGCCAGCAGTGAGGGCCGCGGTAGGGATGAGCAGTTCTTC. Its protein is CASSEGRGRDEQFF.

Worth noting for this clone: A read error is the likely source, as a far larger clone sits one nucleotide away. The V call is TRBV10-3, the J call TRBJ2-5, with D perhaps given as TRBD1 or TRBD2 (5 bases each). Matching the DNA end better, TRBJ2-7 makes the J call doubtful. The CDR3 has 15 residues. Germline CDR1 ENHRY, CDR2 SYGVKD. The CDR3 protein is CATSEGPSSSYEQYF. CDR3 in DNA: TGTGCCACCAGTGAGGGGCCTTCGTCGTCCTACGAGCAGTACTTC.

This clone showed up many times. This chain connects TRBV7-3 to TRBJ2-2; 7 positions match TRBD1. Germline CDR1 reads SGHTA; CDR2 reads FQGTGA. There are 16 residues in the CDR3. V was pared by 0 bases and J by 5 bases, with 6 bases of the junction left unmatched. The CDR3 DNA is TGTGCCAGCAGCTTAACAACAGGGGCAGATACCGGGGAGCTGTTTTTT. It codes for CASSLTTGADTGELFF.

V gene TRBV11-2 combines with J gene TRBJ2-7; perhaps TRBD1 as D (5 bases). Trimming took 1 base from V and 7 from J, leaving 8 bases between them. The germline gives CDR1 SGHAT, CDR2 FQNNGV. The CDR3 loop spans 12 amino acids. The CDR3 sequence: CASSLGGREQYF. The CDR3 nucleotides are TGTGCCAGCAGCTTAGGGGGCCGAGAGCAGTACTTC.